One T cell receptor beta chain is described in this entry. Its antigen is not known. Per germline, CDR1 LGHNA and CDR2 YSLEER. This CDR3 is 20 amino acids long. J was trimmed by 0 bases and V by 1 base; bases with no gene match: 10. The sample comes from a study of cytomegalovirus exposure and HLA in healthy donors. Study background: An early data release held approximately 85 million unique TCRs from HLA-typed donors.

Both 60 Vbeta primers and 13 Jbeta primers went into the PCR. TCRdb keeps only in-frame clones here, not all; method: immunoSEQ multiplex PCR. In the table there are about 200,000 clones, around 79% of which are singletons. Broader study findings: According to an earlier analysis, most TCR beta V segments yielded productive rearrangements about 90% or about 30% of the time.

Sample: PBMCs. This chain uses TRBV4-3 with TRBJ2-6; 9 positions agree with TRBD2. This receptor was taken from a man between 18 and 29 years old in good health and CMV-seronegative. The CDR3 DNA follows: TGCGCCAGCAGCCAAGTAGGTGCGGGAGGGCCGACCTCTGGGGCCAACGTCCTGACTTTC. It translates to CASSQVGAGGPTSGANVLTF.